A selection of T cell receptor beta chains follows, all from one sample in a study of esophageal squamous cell carcinoma tumors. TCRdb reprocessed the 5' RACE reads via MiXCR and lists one record per CDR3 protein. The listing records fewer than 95 distinct CDR3 sequences. The source material was tumor tissue. All receptors come from a man aged 50 or older with esophageal squamous cell carcinoma. The conserved cysteine and the conserved F or W are not part of the CDR3 here.

TRBV4-3,TRBJ1-5,ASSQKMTEQPQH
TRBV19,TRBJ2-7,ASSRGGRYEQY
TRBV6-6,TRBJ2-5,ASSDHPDSSSQY
TRBV19,TRBJ2-1,ASIRWAGPDGGEQF
TRBV20-1,TRBJ2-1,SASPYLSEQF
TRBV11-3,TRBJ1-1,ASSARQGMNTEAF
TRBV28,TRBJ1-4,ASSPGTGVKLF
TRBV30,TRBJ2-2,AWKTDHTGELF
TRBV6-1,TRBJ2-7,ASSDTDGYEQY
TRBV28,TRBJ1-5,ASSLQTNQPQH
TRBV13,TRBJ1-1,ASSSGQGKYTEAF
TRBV5-1,TRBJ2-7,ASRQDYEQY
TRBV15,TRBJ2-7,ATSRMGTVEQY
TRBV7-6,TRBJ2-7,ASSLGNTGELY
TRBV20-1,TRBJ2-1,SASMGSGRFDEQF
TRBV10-3,TRBJ2-3,AISGAGESADTQY